The T cell receptor (beta chain) described here comes from a study of T-cell memory formation after mild COVID-19. Findings of the study overall: Cross-reactive memory apparently joined, as some responding clones appeared in pre-infection memory.

In this sample, this clonotype turned up a few times. Antigen specificity is unknown. Germline V gene lookup returns CDR1 DFQATT and CDR2 SNEGSKA (reference sequence). There are 11 residues in the CDR3. TCRdb itself ran the 5' RACE reads through MiXCR, one entry per CDR3 protein. The sample contains 400,000 to 500,000 distinct CDR3 sequences, 20% of which appear only once. The sequence derives from an adult woman who had mild COVID-19 (a few samples of this study predate the infection). Cell type and time point are not known. This rearrangement joins TRBV20-1 to TRBJ2-3, with D possibly being TRBD2 (6 bases). The specimen was PBMCs or a T cell subset sorted from them (not recorded which). This CDR3 reads CRGTSTDTQYF. CDR3 DNA sequence: TGCAGAGGGACTTCCACAGATACGCAGTATTTT.